The TCR beta chain described here comes from a study of cytomegalovirus exposure and HLA in healthy donors. General study findings and limits: In a later analysis, at a false discovery rate of 0.05, some 17,000 TCR beta sequences were associated with HLA alleles.

CDR3 length: 11 residues. Per the germline V gene, CDR1 is SGHNT and CDR2 is YYREEE (reference sequence). Trimming cost V 4 bases and J 9 bases, with 10 bases left between them. The primer mix had 60 Vbeta and 13 Jbeta primers. The assay was immunoSEQ multiplex PCR, and TCRdb's table has in-frame clones only and misses some. The data hold around 80,000 clones, with approximately 65% observed a single time. Concerning this clone: As yet, its antigen is unknown.

The chain links TRBV5-4 to TRBJ1-1; D is perhaps TRBD1 (6 bases). This clonotype originated in a male donor in good health and CMV-seropositive. The source material was PBMCs. The DNA of the CDR3 is TGTGCCAGCAGCGCGACAGGAAAAGCTTTCTTT. It yields the protein CASSATGKAFF.